This T cell receptor beta chain was identified during a study of T cell responses to AZD1222 COVID-19 vaccine (dated by TCRdb to the early 2020s). The study in broad terms: Because spike-specific TCR depth and breadth did not differ between the two schedules, AZD1222 recipients who got a second dose at roughly 4 weeks were pooled with those who got a second dose at roughly 12 weeks. A total of under 250 trial participants underwent TCR sequencing, of whom 207 had received two doses of AZD1222 and approximately 26 had received two doses of the MenACWY control vaccine. Trial participants were enrolled by age into 18-55, 56-69 and 70-plus year subgroups, with roughly 150, 30 and 60 TCR-sequenced participants respectively.

The time point label on this specimen signifies: baseline before first vaccination. Vaccinee samples came from UK trials COV001 and COV002, including a single-blind randomized controlled phase 2/3 trial of AZD1222 (ChAdOx1 nCoV-19) in healthy adults. Trial participant PBMC samples were collected at day 0 and day 28 after the second dose for TCRbeta chain sequencing. The CDR3 regions of human TCRbeta chains were analyzed by immunosequencing. Per the source publication's procedure: Repertoire TCRs were matched against a reference library of SARS-CoV-2-specific TCRs generated with the MIRA antigen-specificity platform. Breadth meant the fraction of unique TCRs that were SARS-CoV-2-associated, whereas depth meant the fraction of total T cells that were SARS-CoV-2-associated. Using the MIRA data, each spike-specific TCR was assigned both to the spike region to which the TCR was reactive and to a CD4 or CD8 class. Log10-transformed breadth and depth values were compared by one-way ANOVA with Sidak's multiple comparisons tests. TCRdb took over this immuneACCESS table, retaining in-frame rearrangements with V and J assigned. Such tables are incomplete; in checked studies, under half of the missing clones stem from an unresolved V gene, and the remainder is unexplained. V, J and clone size are those of that table, while D and trimming were read from the DNA. This sample gives approximately 80,000 clones in total; approximately 86% of them show up just once. The ten biggest clones cover under 25% of the sample.

The CDR3 numbers 13 residues from cysteine through phenylalanine. Left in the record is the CDR3 DNA by itself, 39 bases read in frame from the first base. Trimming removed 5 bases from V and 8 bases from J, leaving 15 bases between the germline ends. A note on this clone: Its antigen has not been determined. No quality values exist for individual bases; no much larger clone is one base distant.

Here is what the overall study found, with its caveats: In the small 56-69-year group, the increase in depth fell short of significance, most likely because of low power. No day 14 peak-response samples were available, so repertoires were characterized only after the peak T cell response. After two AZD1222 doses, both the breadth and the depth of spike-specific TCRs were significantly higher than at day 0 and than in MenACWY recipients. Conclusions about previously exposed vaccinees are limited, since just six or seven AZD1222 recipients were seropositive for SARS-CoV-2 at baseline. The vaccine-associated CD4 TCRs covered the entire spike protein, and the dominant responses fell in regions 160-218 and 743-854. Reportedly, close to half of the unique spike-specific TCRs recognized epitopes lying outside the regions that are mutated in the B.1.351 and B.1.1.7 variants. Participants were mostly white British, with more females than males. The authors suggested clonal diversity may have been underestimated.

The source was peripheral blood, collected on day 0 of AZD1222 vaccination. The origin of this receptor is an adult in good health. This sequence uses TRBV12-3 or TRBV12-4 and TRBJ1-2; the best D guess is TRBD1, with 6 bases matching. DNA sequence: TGTGCCAGCAGTATAGGGACAATGATAGGCTACACCTTC. Protein translation: CASSIGTMIGYTF.